A single sample gave rise to the 21 T cell receptor beta chains below, sequenced in a study of sequential checkpoint blockade in melanoma. Treatment denoted: randomized to nivolumab then ipilimumab (arm A) or the reverse (arm B). The method was immunoSEQ multiplex PCR; TCRdb's version includes in-frame clones alone and lacks a portion of them. The sample lists around 9,100 clones; roughly 78% were seen once. The specimen was CD8+ T cells sorted from blood (inferred from file names), collected from a patient given nivolumab and ipilimumab in sequence. These receptors came from a human donor with melanoma.

The chain carries TRBV7-9 and TRBJ2-1; D unclear. CDR1 is SEHNR, CDR2 FQNEAQ, per germline (reference sequence). V shed 1 base and J shed 3 bases, with 7 bases lying between them. This CDR3 has 14 residues. CDR3 DNA sequence: TGTGCCAGCAGCTTAGGCCTAATCTACAATGAGCAGTTCTTC. It yields the protein CASSLGLIYNEQFF.

Details on this clone: This CDR3 is missing its conserved last phenylalanine or tryptophan, likely due to a read error. This sequence joins TRBV7-9 and TRBJ1-2; 7 nucleotides line up with TRBD1. Germline loops: CDR1 SEHNR, CDR2 FQNEAQ (reference sequence). The CDR3 spans 14 residues. V was pared by 7 bases and J by 3 bases, with 8 bases of the junction left unmatched. CDR3 amino acids: CASTEPTGYYGYTL. The CDR3 DNA is TGTGCCAGCACCGAGCCGACAGGGTACTATGGCTACACCCTC.

This clone was observed a single time. The chain combines TRBV6-4 with TRBJ2-3; 11 bases are shared with TRBD2. The germline V gene has CDR1 MRHNA and CDR2 SNTAGT. V gave up 4 bases and J gave up 4 bases; unmatched junction bases: 4. The CDR3 sequence is 15 residues long. As DNA, the CDR3 is TGTGCCAGCAGTGCTGTAGCGGGGGGGTCAGATACGCAGTATTTT. Encoded protein: CASSAVAGGSDTQYF.

This chain links TRBV28 with TRBJ2-1; 8 bases match TRBD2. Germline-derived CDR1 and CDR2 are MDHEN and SYDVKM. Losses at the gene ends were 3 bases for V and 5 bases for J; bases not matched to a gene: 9. CDR3 size: 16 residues. For the CDR3, the DNA is TGTGCCAGCAGTTTTTGGTGGAAAGCGGGGGACAATGAGCAGTTCTTC. Translating gives CASSFWWKAGDNEQFF. Looking up the rest from reference TRBV28 and TRBJ2-1 gives the full variable domain: DVKVTQSSRYLVKRTGEKVFLECVQDMDHENMFWYRQDPGLGLRLIYFSYDVKMKEKGDIPEGYSVSREKKERFSLILESASTNQTSMYLCASSFWWKAGDNEQFFGPGTRLTVL.

The chain carries TRBV5-6 and TRBJ1-2; no firm D call. CDR3 length equals 14 residues. The V gene lost 2 bases and the J gene lost 0 bases, with 8 bases spanning the gap. Germline V gene lookup returns CDR1 SGHDT and CDR2 YYEEEE. The CDR3 spells CASSFSQANYGYTF. CDR3 coding DNA: TGTGCCAGCAGCTTCTCACAAGCTAACTATGGCTACACCTTC.

The chain is built from TRBV6-1 and TRBJ2-2; D perhaps matches TRBD1 (6 bases). Trimming took off 4 bases at V and 5 bases at J, with 8 bases between the two ends. CDR1 MNHNS and CDR2 SASEGT come from the germline V gene. The CDR3 consists of 13 residues. The CDR3 DNA reads as TGTGCCAGCAGTGGGACAGATACCGGGGAGCTGTTTTTT. Its protein is CASSGTDTGELFF.

The chain recombines TRBV30 with TRBJ1-4; D is ambiguous. The CDR3 is 13 amino acids. Trimming stripped 1 base from V and 5 bases from J, with 8 bases between. Germline CDR1 GTSNPN, CDR2 SVGIG (reference sequence). The chain's CDR3 is CAWSAKENEKLFF. The CDR3 nucleotides are TGTGCCTGGAGTGCGAAGGAGAATGAAAAACTGTTTTTT.

This clone was counted between two and nine times. The chain has TRBV19 and TRBJ1-5; D not certain. The CDR3 is 15 residues long. Germline CDR1 is LNHDA and CDR2 is SQIVND (reference sequence). The V and J ends lost 1 base and 1 base respectively, with 8 bases between them. This CDR3 is CASSIGFGSNQPQHF. The CDR3 DNA sequence: TGTGCCAGTAGTATAGGCTTTGGCAGCAATCAGCCCCAGCATTTT.

This rearrangement joins TRBV4-1 to TRBJ1-2, with D possibly being TRBD1 (5 bases). The CDR3 sequence is 14 residues long. Germline V gives CDR1 MGHRA, CDR2 YSYEKL. V was pared by 4 bases and J by 7 bases, with 16 bases between. The CDR3 region is CASSLKEGLSGYTF. The CDR3 nucleotides read TGCGCCAGCAGCCTGAAGGAGGGACTCAGTGGCTACACCTTC.

In this sample, this clone turned up once. The chain employs TRBV6-1 and TRBJ2-6; 8 positions agree with TRBD2. Germline trimming cut 4 bases from V and 0 bases from J; bases unmatched to any gene: 5. The length of the CDR3 is 17 residues. From germline, CDR1 is MNHNS and CDR2 SASEGT. The CDR3 nucleotides are TGTGCCAGCAGTGTGGTAGCGGGGAGCTCTGGGGCCAACGTCCTGACTTTC. The encoded protein is CASSVVAGSSGANVLTF.

This sequence joins TRBV7-9 and TRBJ2-7; tentative D call: TRBD1 (5 bases). This CDR3 contains 15 residues. Germline loops: CDR1 SEHNR, CDR2 FQNEAQ (reference sequence). The germline V and J ends were trimmed by 2 bases and 2 bases, with 13 bases remaining between them. CDR3 amino acids: CASSLSGDSTYEQYF. As DNA, the CDR3 is TGTGCCAGCAGCTTATCTGGAGACAGTACCTACGAGCAGTACTTC.

This chain connects TRBV7-6 to TRBJ2-7; D perhaps matches TRBD1 (6 bases). Germline V gene lookup returns CDR1 SGHVS and CDR2 FNYEAQ. Trimming took off 6 bases at V and 4 bases at J, with 19 bases between the two ends. The CDR3 length is 15 residues. CDR3 protein: CASSPNQGPAYEQYF. The CDR3 bases are TGTGCCAGCAGTCCAAATCAGGGGCCCGCATACGAGCAGTACTTC.

The chain joins TRBV4-1 to TRBJ2-1; 10 positions match TRBD2. Germline-derived CDR1 and CDR2 are MGHRA and YSYEKL. V dropped 0 bases and J dropped 9; count of bases not matched to a gene: 5. This CDR3 has 15 amino acids. The CDR3 sequence is CASSQEPSGSFEQFF. CDR3 sequence (DNA): TGCGCCAGCAGCCAAGAGCCTAGCGGGAGCTTTGAGCAGTTCTTC.

This chain links TRBV19 with TRBJ2-1; 9 bases align to TRBD1. CDR3 length equals 13 residues. The trim removed 7 bases at V and 9 bases at J, leaving 7 bases unmatched. Germline assignment: CDR1 LNHDA and CDR2 SQIVND (reference sequence). The CDR3 DNA follows: TGTGCCAGTACGGGGACAGGGTGGACTGAGCAGTTCTTC. It yields the protein CASTGTGWTEQFF.

The rearrangement links TRBV19 to TRBJ2-7; D gene uncertain. The CDR3 extends over 15 amino acids. CDR1 and CDR2 from the germline V gene are LNHDA and SQIVND (reference sequence). V dropped 0 bases and J dropped 4 bases, with 13 bases sitting between them. CDR3 protein: CASSIDGYSLYEQYF. DNA for the CDR3: TGTGCCAGTAGTATAGATGGATACAGCTTATACGAGCAGTACTTC.

The chain is built from TRBV5-5 and TRBJ2-7, with a weak D call TRBD1 (5 bases). The CDR3 is 14 residues long. The germline V gene has CDR1 SGHKS and CDR2 YYEKEE (reference sequence). Trimming removed 0 bases at V and 6 bases at J, with 13 bases between. CDR3 in amino acids: CASSLDAGMGEQYF. CDR3 coding DNA: TGTGCCAGCAGCTTGGATGCAGGGATGGGCGAGCAGTACTTC.

V gene TRBV6-6 combines with J gene TRBJ1-2; 11 bases agree with TRBD1. J lost 6 bases, V lost 7 bases, and 4 bases had no gene match. The germline gives CDR1 MNHNY, CDR2 SVGAGI (reference sequence). The CDR3 consists of 13 residues. CDR3 in amino acids: CASTGQGADGYTF. As DNA, the CDR3 is TGTGCCAGCACCGGACAGGGGGCTGATGGCTACACCTTC.

This clone is medium-sized (0.01 to 0.1%) within its sample. The chain has TRBV6-5 and TRBJ1-2, with 11 nucleotides matching TRBD1. Germline loops: CDR1 MNHEY, CDR2 SVGAGI. The CDR3 covers 13 residues. V dropped 7 bases and J dropped 6; count of bases not matched to a gene: 4. CDR3 nucleotides: TGTGCCAGCACCGGACAGGGGGCTGATGGCTACACCTTC. Protein sequence: CASTGQGADGYTF.

This clone appeared a single time. This chain links TRBV4-2 with TRBJ2-7, with 10 bases fitting TRBD2. The CDR3 is 15 residues long. Trimming at V came to 0 bases and at J to 5 bases, leaving 4 bases not matched to a gene. Germline CDR1 reads LGHNA; CDR2 reads YNFKEQ. CDR3 residues: CASSQDALAGNEQYF. The CDR3 coding sequence is TGTGCCAGCAGCCAAGATGCACTAGCGGGGAACGAGCAGTACTTC.

This rearrangement joins TRBV30 to TRBJ2-7; 12 positions agree with TRBD1. CDR1 and CDR2 (germline): GTSNPN, SVGIG (reference sequence). CDR3 length equals 14 residues. V gave up 1 base and J gave up 5 bases; unmatched junction bases: 3. DNA of the CDR3: TGTGCCTGGAGTGACGGGACAGGGGGCAACGAGCAGTACTTC. Encoded protein: CAWSDGTGGNEQYF.

V is TRBV12-5 and J is TRBJ1-1; possible D gene TRBD1, 5 bases. The CDR3 sequence is 13 residues long. V was cut by 6 bases and J by 3 bases, with 11 bases left in between. The germline CDR1 and CDR2 sequences are LGHNT and FRNRAP. CDR3 residues: CASGGGTYTEAFF. In DNA form, the CDR3 reads TGTGCTAGTGGCGGGGGAACTTACACTGAAGCTTTCTTT. Together with reference TRBV12-5 and TRBJ1-1, the CDR3 gives the full variable domain: DARVTQTPRHKVTEMGQEVTMRCQPILGHNTVFWYRQTMMQGLELLAYFRNRAPLDDSGMPKDRFSAEMPDATLATLKIQPSEPRDSAVYFCASGGGTYTEAFFGQGTRLTVV.